A selection of T cell receptor beta chains follows, all from one sample in a study of cytomegalovirus exposure and HLA in healthy donors. Sequenced by immunoSEQ multiplex PCR; TCRdb stores in-frame clones only, minus some. The sample has about 160,000 clones, roughly 82% seen once. The sequenced sample was PBMCs. These receptors all come from a man aged 50-59 years in good health and CMV-seropositive. The CDR3 runs from the conserved cysteine through the conserved F or W. D genes are given only for firm matches. Only part of the rows carry a size: once, few, many, or a class if the clone is expanded.

D: -
V: TRBV21-1
J: TRBJ1-1
size: once
DNA: TGTGCCAGCACCACGCGGGCCAGCCATGAAGCTTTCTTT
CDR3: CASTTRASHEAFF

D: TRBD2
V: TRBV29-1
J: TRBJ2-5
size: -
DNA: TGCAGCGTTGACTGGGCCCCCTCTATAGCGGGGTACCAAGAGACCCAGTACTTC
CDR3: CSVDWAPSIAGYQETQYF

D: -
V: TRBV5-8
J: TRBJ1-1
size: -
DNA: TGTGCCAGCAGCCTCGAACCAGGGATCTACACTGAAGCTTTCTTT
CDR3: CASSLEPGIYTEAFF

D: -
V: TRBV6-5
J: TRBJ2-3
size: -
DNA: TGTGCCAGCAGTGAACACAGAGATACGCAGTATTTT
CDR3: CASSEHRDTQYF

D: -
V: TRBV10-1
J: TRBJ1-4
size: -
DNA: TGCGCCAGCAGTGAGTCGGGACTTCTGGGAAAACTGTTTTTT
CDR3: CASSESGLLGKLFF

D: -
V: TRBV10-1
J: TRBJ2-3
size: -
DNA: TGCGCCAGCAGTGAGAAGGGGGGGCGGTACGGAGATACGCAGTATTTT
CDR3: CASSEKGGRYGDTQYF

D: TRBD2
V: TRBV5-1
J: TRBJ2-5
size: once
DNA: TGCGCCAGCAGCCCGGGGAGGGGTCGCGAGACCCAGTACTTC
CDR3: CASSPGRGRETQYF

D: -
V: TRBV2
J: TRBJ1-1
size: -
DNA: TGTGCCAGCAGACAAACCGGGGAGAGCACTGAAGCTTTCTTT
CDR3: CASRQTGESTEAFF

D: TRBD2
V: TRBV2
J: TRBJ2-1
size: -
DNA: TGTGCCAGCGCTCTACTAGCGGGAGAACCCAATGAGCAGTTCTTC
CDR3: CASALLAGEPNEQFF

D: TRBD1
V: TRBV19
J: TRBJ1-4
size: -
DNA: TGTGCCAGTAGTAACAGGGGGGAAAAACTGTTTTTT
CDR3: CASSNRGEKLFF

D: -
V: TRBV7-6
J: TRBJ2-3
size: once
DNA: TGTGCCAGCAGCCCTGGACACCATACAGATACGCAGTATTTT
CDR3: CASSPGHHTDTQYF

D: -
V: TRBV18
J: TRBJ2-5
size: -
DNA: TGTGCCAGCTCACCCCAGAGGGAAGGGAGGAAAGAGACCCAGTACTTC
CDR3: CASSPQREGRKETQYF

D: -
V: TRBV30
J: TRBJ1-3
size: -
DNA: TGTGCCTGGAGTGTGAGTCTTGGAAACACCATATATTTT
CDR3: CAWSVSLGNTIYF

D: -
V: TRBV5-1
J: TRBJ1-1
size: once
DNA: TGCGCCAGCAGCTTGACAGACACTGAAGCTTTCTTT
CDR3: CASSLTDTEAFF

D: TRBD2
V: TRBV18
J: TRBJ2-3
size: few
DNA: TGTGCCAGCTCACCACCAAGCGGGGGGCTGGATACGCAGTATTTT
CDR3: CASSPPSGGLDTQYF

D: -
V: TRBV4-1
J: TRBJ1-4
size: -
DNA: TGCGCCAGCTCAGGGATGAGGAGTAATGAAAAACTGTTTTTT
CDR3: CASSGMRSNEKLFF